The 8 T cell receptor beta chains below come from one sample, sequenced in a study of OX40 agonist ivuxolimab in advanced cancers. Sequencing used immunoSEQ multiplex PCR; TCRdb keeps in-frame clones, though not all of them. The sample lists nearly 80,000 clones, 90% occurring once. The source was CD4+ or CD8+ T cells sorted from blood, collected in a trial of the OX40 agonist ivuxolimab. The receptors originated from an adult with an advanced solid tumor such as melanoma, head and neck, liver or kidney cancer.

CDR3 nucleotides: TGTGCCAGCCAAGACAGGGGAACTAGCACAGATACGCAGTATTTT. It codes for CASQDRGTSTDTQYF. The chain employs TRBV19 and TRBJ2-3, with 8 positions matching TRBD1. The CDR3 length is 15 residues. CDR1 and CDR2 from the germline V gene are LNHDA and SQIVND (reference sequence). The ends lost 9 bases at V and 0 bases at J; junction bases unmatched: 8.

V gene TRBV18 combines with J gene TRBJ1-1, with D maybe TRBD1 (5 bases). The V gene lost 6 bases and the J gene lost 2 bases, with 16 bases spanning the gap. The germline V gene has CDR1 KGHSH and CDR2 LQKENI. The CDR3 consists of 15 residues. The CDR3: CASSPRQTENTEAFF. The CDR3 DNA follows: TGTGCCAGCTCTCCCCGACAGACTGAAAACACTGAAGCTTTCTTT. Supplemented by reference TRBV18 and TRBJ1-1, the full variable domain reads NAGVMQNPRHLVRRRGQEARLRCSPMKGHSHVYWYRQLPEEGLKFMVYLQKENIIDESGMPKERFSAEFPKEGPSILRIQQVVRGDSAAYFCASSPRQTENTEAFFGQGTRLTVV.

This chain connects TRBV6-5 to TRBJ2-5; 7 nucleotides agree with TRBD2. Germline assignment: CDR1 MNHEY and CDR2 SVGAGI. This CDR3 spans 14 amino acids. V trimming: 5 bases; J trimming: 4 bases; junction bases outside the gene matches: 7. The CDR3 coding sequence is TGTGCCAGCAGTAACCAGCGGGGTATAGAGACCCAGTACTTC. Translated: CASSNQRGIETQYF.

This clone has a single count. This chain joins TRBV4-2 and TRBJ2-2, with 8 bases aligning to TRBD1. The CDR3 runs 15 residues. CDR1 is LGHNA, CDR2 YNFKEQ, per germline. The J segment lost 5 bases and the V segment lost 3 bases, leaving 5 bases of the junction unmatched. The CDR3 sequence: CASSQGTGGTGELFF. DNA for the CDR3: TGTGCCAGCAGCCAGGGTACAGGGGGAACCGGGGAGCTGTTTTTT.

The chain has TRBV6-5 and TRBJ2-7, with a weak D call TRBD2 (5 bases). CDR1 and CDR2 (germline): MNHEY, SVGAGI. This CDR3 contains 15 residues. With 0 bases removed from V and 4 bases from J, the gap between germline ends came to 13 bases. CDR3 region: CASSYSYYGGYEQYF. CDR3 sequence (DNA): TGTGCCAGCAGTTACTCGTACTACGGCGGGTACGAGCAGTACTTC.

The chain carries TRBV5-1 and TRBJ1-1, with D uncertain. Germline V lookup: CDR1 SGHRS, CDR2 YFSETQ. CDR3 length equals 15 residues. The ends were cut back, 4 bases at V and 3 bases at J, with 16 bases in the middle. The CDR3 loop reads CASSTDGVSYTEAFF. In DNA, the CDR3 is TGCGCCAGCAGCACGGATGGGGTTTCGTACACTGAAGCTTTCTTT.

The rearrangement uses TRBV18 and TRBJ1-2; possible D gene TRBD1, 5 bases. The CDR3 covers 13 residues. V shed 6 bases and J shed 3 bases, with 11 bases lying between them. In germline, CDR1 is KGHSH, CDR2 LQKENI. This chain's CDR3 is CASSQGPDYGYTF. CDR3 sequence (DNA): TGTGCCAGCTCCCAGGGACCGGACTATGGCTACACCTTC.

This chain links TRBV11-2 with TRBJ2-3; no clear D. V lost 5 bases, J lost 2 bases, and 5 bases lay in between. Germline V lookup: CDR1 SGHAT, CDR2 FQNNGV. This CDR3 has 12 residues. CDR3 sequence (DNA): TGTGCCAGCAGCCGGTCCACAGATACGCAGTATTTT. Its protein product is CASSRSTDTQYF.